What follows are 21 T cell receptor beta chains derived from one specimen sequenced in a study of Ad26.COV2.S vaccination and SARS-CoV-2 variants. Profiling relied on immunoSEQ multiplex PCR, and the TCRdb table lists in-frame clones only, not all of them. The sample holds fewer than 500,000 clones; more than 80% are singletons and the top ten take 12%. Specified treatment: roughly 19 received Ad26.COV2.S at low or high dose, single or two shots; about 5 received placebo; per-sample allocation not given. Sampling was done on day 63 after the first vaccine or placebo injection. The sample here was peripheral blood, taken in a trial of Ad26.COV2.S vaccine versus placebo. The receptors were gathered from a person aged 18 to 65 who received the Ad26.COV2.S COVID-19 vaccine or a placebo.

The chain uses TRBV5-6 and TRBJ2-7, with 9 bases matching TRBD2. The V segment lost 0 bases and the J segment 4 bases; nucleotides outside the gene matches: 5. Germline CDR1 SGHDT, CDR2 YYEEEE. The CDR3 is 15 residues long. CDR3 DNA sequence: TGTGCCAGCAGCTTGGTTAGCGGGAGCAATTACGAGCAGTACTTC. This translates into CASSLVSGSNYEQYF. The variable domain in full, completed from reference TRBV5-6 and TRBJ2-7, reads DAGVTQSPTHLIKTRGQQVTLRCSPKSGHDTVSWYQQALGQGPQFIFQYYEEEERQRGNFPDRFSGHQFPNYSSELNVNALLLGDSALYLCASSLVSGSNYEQYFGPGTRLTVT.

This chain uses TRBV28 with TRBJ2-7; 11 positions match TRBD1. This CDR3 is 14 amino acids long. The V gene end was trimmed by 7 bases and the J gene end by 3 bases; junction bases not matched to a gene: 5. Germline V gives CDR1 MDHEN, CDR2 SYDVKM. The CDR3, as DNA: TGTGCCAGCACGGGGGACAGGGGGATCTACGAGCAGTACTTC. It translates to CASTGDRGIYEQYF.

This chain connects TRBV15 to TRBJ1-1; tentatively, D is TRBD1 (6 bases). The germline V gene encodes CDR1 LNHNV and CDR2 YYDKDF (reference sequence). V gave up 1 base and J gave up 3 bases, with 12 bases separating them. The CDR3 has 15 amino acids. CDR3 nucleotide sequence: TGTGCCACCAGCAGAGCGGGGGCGCGACACACTGAAGCTTTCTTT. Amino acids: CATSRAGARHTEAFF.

The chain couples TRBV7-6 to TRBJ2-7, with TRBD1 identical over 9 bases. This CDR3 has 14 amino acids. V trimming: 1 base; J trimming: 3 bases; junction bases outside the gene matches: 1. The germline gives CDR1 SGHVS, CDR2 FNYEAQ. The CDR3 is CASSLGGQGYEQYF. The DNA for the CDR3 is TGTGCCAGCAGCTTAGGGGGACAGGGCTACGAGCAGTACTTC.

This chain connects TRBV3-1 (or the pseudogene TRBV3-2) to TRBJ2-5; D is unclear. Germline-derived CDR1 and CDR2 are LGHDT and YNNKEL (reference sequence). The length of the CDR3 is 15 residues. V was cut by 0 bases and J by 7 bases, with 15 bases left in between. The chain's CDR3 is CASSQEIGTDGTQYF. DNA for the CDR3: TGTGCCAGCAGCCAAGAAATAGGAACAGACGGGACCCAGTACTTC.

The chain links TRBV4-3 to TRBJ2-2; 7 nucleotides align to TRBD1. With V trimmed by 5 bases and J by 0 bases, 3 bases remained unmatched. The CDR3 is 15 amino acids. Germline CDR1 reads LGHNA; CDR2 reads YSLEER. This chain's CDR3 is CASSIGQANTGELFF. The CDR3 nucleotides are TGCGCCAGCAGCATAGGACAGGCGAACACCGGGGAGCTGTTTTTT.

This clone has a single count. The rearrangement uses TRBV4-2 and TRBJ2-1; 10 bases map to TRBD2. Germline lookup yields CDR1 LGHNA and CDR2 YNFKEQ. This CDR3 has 21 residues. V trimming: 0 bases; J trimming: 5 bases; junction bases outside the gene matches: 19. The CDR3 sequence is CASSQDASSGRGPLLHNEQFF. For the CDR3, the DNA is TGTGCCAGCAGCCAAGATGCGTCTAGCGGGAGAGGTCCCTTACTCCACAATGAGCAGTTCTTC.

The chain carries TRBV11-2 and TRBJ2-5; 7 positions agree with TRBD2. This CDR3 has 14 residues. Germline V gives CDR1 SGHAT, CDR2 FQNNGV. V shed 6 bases and J 4 bases; nucleotides not matched to a gene: 8. DNA for the CDR3: TGTGCCAGCAGTTATGCGGGAGCGGGAGAGACCCAGTACTTC. This gives the protein CASSYAGAGETQYF.

The chain links TRBV11-3 to TRBJ2-7, with 11 positions matching TRBD2. Losses at the gene ends were 5 bases for V and 4 bases for J; bases not matched to a gene: 19. The CDR3 length is 19 residues. The germline gives CDR1 SGHNT, CDR2 YENEEA. CDR3 residues: CASSLQLAGVSRRRYEQYF. The CDR3 DNA sequence: TGTGCCAGCAGCCTCCAACTAGCGGGAGTTTCCCGTCGACGGTACGAGCAGTACTTC. The whole variable domain, filled in from reference TRBV11-3 and TRBJ2-7, reads EAGVVQSPRYKIIEKKQPVAFWCNPISGHNTLYWYLQNLGQGPELLIRYENEEAVDDSQLPKDRFSAERLKGVDSTLKIQPAELGDSAVYLCASSLQLAGVSRRRYEQYFGPGTRLTVT.

The chain uses TRBV7-2 and TRBJ2-3, with D uncertain. V shed 3 bases and J shed 6 bases, with 13 bases lying between them. The CDR3 spans 14 residues. Germline V gene lookup returns CDR1 SGHTA and CDR2 FQGNSA. Here the CDR3 reads CASSFLRFQDTQYF. The CDR3 coding sequence is TGTGCCAGCAGCTTTCTCAGATTTCAGGATACGCAGTATTTT.

The rearrangement links TRBV12-3 or TRBV12-4 to TRBJ1-1, with D maybe TRBD1 (6 bases). The CDR3 consists of 12 residues. Trimming cost V 7 bases and J 10 bases, with 16 bases left between them. The CDR3 is CASTLGGVIAFF. CDR3 in DNA: TGTGCCAGCACCCTAGGGGGGGTTATAGCTTTCTTT.

The CDR3 sequence is CASSQLAGGPVGDTQYF. The CDR3 nucleotides read TGTGCCAGCAGCCAATTAGCGGGAGGGCCGGTTGGAGATACGCAGTATTTT. The chain recombines TRBV3-1 (or the pseudogene TRBV3-2) with TRBJ2-3; TRBD2 aligns across 11 bases. V dropped 2 bases and J dropped 5; count of bases not matched to a gene: 9. The CDR3 extends over 17 amino acids. Germline CDR1 LGHDT, CDR2 YNNKEL (reference sequence).

The V gene is TRBV4-2, the J gene TRBJ2-1; D ambiguous. Germline V gene lookup returns CDR1 LGHNA and CDR2 YNFKEQ. Trimming stripped 0 bases from V and 5 bases from J, with 11 bases between. This CDR3 has 15 residues. The CDR3 is CASSQDRKQNNEQFF. CDR3 bases: TGTGCCAGCAGCCAAGATCGGAAACAGAACAATGAGCAGTTCTTC.

Of note for this clone: The sample has other DNA sequences that encode this CDR3 too. This chain links TRBV7-2 with TRBJ2-3, with 8 bases fitting TRBD1. J was trimmed by 4 bases and V by 5 bases; bases with no gene match: 2. CDR1 SGHTA and CDR2 FQGNSA come from the germline V gene. This CDR3 comprises 13 residues. CDR3 amino acids: CASSGQGADTQYF. CDR3 sequence (DNA): TGTGCCAGCAGCGGACAGGGTGCAGATACGCAGTATTTT.

This chain connects TRBV19 to TRBJ2-7, with 8 bases identical to TRBD1. The germline CDR1 and CDR2 sequences are LNHDA and SQIVND (reference sequence). The CDR3 is 14 residues long. Trimming at V came to 5 bases and at J to 4 bases, leaving 7 bases not matched to a gene. The CDR3 protein is CASSLTGAGYEQYF. CDR3 nucleotide sequence: TGTGCCAGTAGTCTGACAGGGGCTGGGTACGAGCAGTACTTC. The whole variable domain, filled in from reference TRBV19 and TRBJ2-7, reads DGGITQSPKYLFRKEGQNVTLSCEQNLNHDAMYWYRQDPGQGLRLIYYSQIVNDFQKGDIAEGYSVSREKKESFPLTVTSAQKNPTAFYLCASSLTGAGYEQYFGPGTRLTVT.

This clone was observed a few times. This chain uses TRBV24-1 with TRBJ2-7; TRBD1 is a possible D gene (6 bases). V was clipped by 4 bases and J by 4 bases, with 10 bases between them. Germline-derived CDR1 and CDR2 are KGHDR and SFDVKD. The CDR3 runs 13 residues. CDR3 amino acids: CATSDPDRYEQYF. The DNA for the CDR3 is TGTGCCACCAGTGACCCCGACAGGTACGAGCAGTACTTC.

This clone was picked up one time. The rearrangement links TRBV28 to TRBJ2-7; a weak D match, TRBD1 (6 bases). Germline CDR1 reads MDHEN; CDR2 reads SYDVKM. Trimming left V 7 bases short and J 4 bases short, with 17 bases between. This CDR3 contains 14 residues. The CDR3 reads CASTVTGSPYEQYF. The CDR3 DNA sequence: TGTGCCAGCACCGTTACAGGGTCCCCTTACGAGCAGTACTTC.

The chain carries TRBV4-3 and TRBJ2-1, with 10 bases matching TRBD1. This CDR3 has 17 residues. With 3 bases clipped from V and 8 bases from J, the junction kept 13 bases outside the gene matches. Per the germline V gene, CDR1 is LGHNA and CDR2 is YSLEER. The CDR3 DNA follows: TGCGCCAGCAGCCAGGATGGCGGGACAGGGGTTATAGATGAGCAGTTCTTC. Residues: CASSQDGGTGVIDEQFF.

This clone was seen only once. The J gene is TRBJ2-3, the V gene TRBV30; a weak D match, TRBD2 (6 bases). CDR1 and CDR2 (germline): GTSNPN, SVGIG (reference sequence). CDR3 length: 14 amino acids. Trimming took 6 bases from V and 2 from J, leaving 15 bases between them. The CDR3 loop is CACTDGSITDTQYF. CDR3 coding DNA: TGTGCCTGCACGGACGGGAGTATCACAGATACGCAGTATTTT.

The chain employs TRBV5-6 and TRBJ2-7; 12 bases are shared with TRBD2. In germline, CDR1 is SGHDT, CDR2 YYEEEE. Trimming cost V 4 bases and J 3 bases; bases outside gene matches: 5. This CDR3 is 15 amino acids long. The CDR3 protein is CASSGGLAGYYEQYF. For the CDR3, the DNA is TGTGCCAGCAGCGGTGGACTAGCGGGATACTACGAGCAGTACTTC.

V and J are TRBV4-3 and TRBJ2-1; 7 bases are shared with TRBD2. With 0 bases clipped from V and 7 bases from J, the junction kept 9 bases outside the gene matches. Per the germline V gene, CDR1 is LGHNA and CDR2 is YSLEER. CDR3 length: 16 amino acids. CDR3 nucleotide sequence: TGCGCCAGCAGCCAAGATCTTGCGGGAGTACCAAATGAGCAGTTCTTC. This sequence encodes CASSQDLAGVPNEQFF.